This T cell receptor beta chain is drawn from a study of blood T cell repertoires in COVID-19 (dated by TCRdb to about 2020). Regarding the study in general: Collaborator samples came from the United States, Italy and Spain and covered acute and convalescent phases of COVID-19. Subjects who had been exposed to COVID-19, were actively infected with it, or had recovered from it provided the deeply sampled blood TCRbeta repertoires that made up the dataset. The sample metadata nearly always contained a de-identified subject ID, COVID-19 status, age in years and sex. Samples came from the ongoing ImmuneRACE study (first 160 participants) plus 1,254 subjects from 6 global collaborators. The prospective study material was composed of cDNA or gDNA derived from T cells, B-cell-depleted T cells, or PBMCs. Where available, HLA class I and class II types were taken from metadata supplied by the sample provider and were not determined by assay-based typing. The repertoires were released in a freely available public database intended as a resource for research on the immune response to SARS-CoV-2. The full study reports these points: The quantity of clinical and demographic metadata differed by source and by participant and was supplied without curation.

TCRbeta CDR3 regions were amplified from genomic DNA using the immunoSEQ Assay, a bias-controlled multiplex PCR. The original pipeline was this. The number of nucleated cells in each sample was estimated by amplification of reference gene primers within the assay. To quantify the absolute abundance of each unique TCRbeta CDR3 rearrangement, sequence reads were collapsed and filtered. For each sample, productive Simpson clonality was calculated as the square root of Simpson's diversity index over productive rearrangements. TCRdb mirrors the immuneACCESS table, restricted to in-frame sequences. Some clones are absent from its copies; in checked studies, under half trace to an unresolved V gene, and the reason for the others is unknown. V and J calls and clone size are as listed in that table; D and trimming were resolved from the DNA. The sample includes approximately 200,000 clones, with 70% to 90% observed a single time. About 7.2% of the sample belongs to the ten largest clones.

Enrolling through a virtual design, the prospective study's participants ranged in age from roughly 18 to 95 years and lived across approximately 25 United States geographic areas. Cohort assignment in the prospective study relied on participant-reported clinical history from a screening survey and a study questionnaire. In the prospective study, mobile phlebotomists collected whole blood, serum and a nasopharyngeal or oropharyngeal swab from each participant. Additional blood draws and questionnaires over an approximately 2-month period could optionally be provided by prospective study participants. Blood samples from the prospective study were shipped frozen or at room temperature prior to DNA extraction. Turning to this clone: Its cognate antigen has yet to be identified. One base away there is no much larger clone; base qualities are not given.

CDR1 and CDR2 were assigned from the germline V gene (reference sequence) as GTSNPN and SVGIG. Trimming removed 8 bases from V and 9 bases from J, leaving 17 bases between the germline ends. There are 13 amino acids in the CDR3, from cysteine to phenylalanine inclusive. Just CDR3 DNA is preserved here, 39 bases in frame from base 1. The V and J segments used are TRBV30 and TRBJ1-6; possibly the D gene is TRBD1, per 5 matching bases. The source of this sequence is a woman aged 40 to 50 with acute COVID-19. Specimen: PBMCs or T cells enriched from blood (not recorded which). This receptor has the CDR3 CAGGVSSGSPLHF. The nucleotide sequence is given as TGTGCCGGAGGGGTCAGTAGCGGTTCACCCCTCCACTTT.